This T cell receptor (beta chain) appears in the sequencing data of a study of T cells after yellow fever vaccination. Study-wide background: SMART-Seq v4 Ultra Low Input prepared the low-cell-number fractions.

One entry per CDR3 protein results from TCRdb running MiXCR on the 5' RACE reads. The profile covers roughly 310,000 distinct CDR3 sequences, with 8.5% to 9% appearing a single time and about 20% taken by the ten largest. Trimming left V 3 bases short and J 4 bases short, with 6 bases between. The CDR3 loop spans 12 amino acids. This clonotype was seen repeatedly, ten times or more. The origin of this receptor is a man between 18 and 35 years old who received the YFV17D yellow fever vaccine. Here the sequenced sample was PBMCs, taken on the day of the first yellow fever vaccination. The V gene is TRBV12-3 or TRBV12-4, the J gene TRBJ1-2; D call uncertain. CDR3 DNA: TGTGCCAGCAGTTTGGAAGGCTATGGCTACACCTTC. This codes for CASSLEGYGYTF.